A selection of T cell receptor beta chains follows, all from one sample in a study of blood T cell repertoires in COVID-19. The method was immunoSEQ multiplex PCR; TCRdb's version includes in-frame clones alone and lacks a portion of them. This table has roughly 100,000 clones, over 75% appearing once. Sequenced input: peripheral blood. The receptors derive from a woman in her twenties or thirties with acute or convalescent COVID-19. Both conserved end residues are part of each CDR3. The D gene is left open where the match is weak.

j_gene: TRBJ2-7
v_gene: TRBV5-6
d_gene: NA
CDR3aa: CASRIEHDTYEQYF

j_gene: TRBJ1-2
v_gene: TRBV4-1
d_gene: NA
CDR3aa: CASSFSAGQFNYGYTF

j_gene: TRBJ2-1
v_gene: TRBV10-2
d_gene: TRBD1
CDR3aa: CASRTGNNEQFF

j_gene: TRBJ2-1
v_gene: TRBV27
d_gene: NA
CDR3aa: CASSLRGMDNEQFF

j_gene: TRBJ2-3
v_gene: TRBV9
d_gene: NA
CDR3aa: CASSVEDSGSTDTQYF

j_gene: TRBJ2-7
v_gene: TRBV10-3
d_gene: TRBD2
CDR3aa: CATTAGGTSYEQYF

j_gene: TRBJ1-4
v_gene: TRBV5-1
d_gene: TRBD1
CDR3aa: CASSMATGYNEKLFF

j_gene: TRBJ2-7
v_gene: TRBV9
d_gene: NA
CDR3aa: CASSVGSSSYEQYF

j_gene: TRBJ2-3
v_gene: TRBV5-1
d_gene: TRBD1
CDR3aa: CASSETGNTQYF

j_gene: TRBJ2-7
v_gene: TRBV4-2
d_gene: TRBD2
CDR3aa: CASSQVTLAEAYEQYF

j_gene: TRBJ2-7
v_gene: TRBV7-9
d_gene: NA
CDR3aa: CASSSPVAAGGNEQYF

j_gene: TRBJ2-2
v_gene: TRBV4-1
d_gene: TRBD1
CDR3aa: CASSHLDRVLFF

j_gene: TRBJ1-5
v_gene: TRBV11-1
d_gene: TRBD1
CDR3aa: CASSNDRDQPQHF

j_gene: TRBJ2-3
v_gene: TRBV3-1/TRBV3-2
d_gene: TRBD2
CDR3aa: CASSQLQTGGKDTDTQYF

j_gene: TRBJ2-2
v_gene: TRBV18
d_gene: TRBD1
CDR3aa: CASSPPGTVNTGELFF

j_gene: TRBJ1-6
v_gene: TRBV11-2
d_gene: TRBD1
CDR3aa: CASSLTGQYNSPLHF

j_gene: TRBJ1-5
v_gene: TRBV2
d_gene: TRBD1
CDR3aa: CASKPGQGIYSNQPQHF

j_gene: TRBJ2-2
v_gene: TRBV10-3
d_gene: TRBD1
CDR3aa: CAISETSTGSGGELFF

j_gene: TRBJ2-7
v_gene: TRBV28
d_gene: TRBD2
CDR3aa: CASSFPGTSGSEQYF

j_gene: TRBJ1-5
v_gene: TRBV2
d_gene: NA
CDR3aa: CASSDRGIGNQPQHF

j_gene: TRBJ2-7
v_gene: TRBV7-2
d_gene: TRBD2
CDR3aa: CASSLGLAGFYEQYF

j_gene: TRBJ1-2
v_gene: TRBV30
d_gene: NA
CDR3aa: CAWSVQFRYGYTF

j_gene: TRBJ2-7
v_gene: TRBV11-2
d_gene: TRBD1
CDR3aa: CASSPAGGHPAYEQYF

j_gene: TRBJ2-1
v_gene: TRBV5-1
d_gene: TRBD1
CDR3aa: CASSLAGQGYNEQFF

j_gene: TRBJ2-1
v_gene: TRBV7-6
d_gene: TRBD2
CDR3aa: CASSSTTSGAYGEQFF

j_gene: TRBJ1-1
v_gene: TRBV27
d_gene: NA
CDR3aa: CASSSSGGPGGEAFF

j_gene: TRBJ2-1
v_gene: TRBV7-3
d_gene: NA
CDR3aa: CASSLTRDNEQFF

j_gene: TRBJ1-1
v_gene: TRBV2
d_gene: TRBD1
CDR3aa: CASSHNRGLNTEAFF

j_gene: TRBJ2-2
v_gene: TRBV5-1
d_gene: NA
CDR3aa: CASSNSGTLNTGELFF

j_gene: TRBJ1-2
v_gene: TRBV5-5
d_gene: NA
CDR3aa: CASSQDLVYGYTF

j_gene: TRBJ1-5
v_gene: TRBV5-1
d_gene: TRBD1
CDR3aa: CASSPGQANQPQHF

j_gene: TRBJ2-3
v_gene: TRBV7-3
d_gene: NA
CDR3aa: CASSLGGRTDTQYF

j_gene: TRBJ2-1
v_gene: TRBV6-5
d_gene: NA
CDR3aa: CASSLTVSSYNEQFF

j_gene: TRBJ1-2
v_gene: TRBV29-1
d_gene: NA
CDR3aa: CSVEGATDNYGYTF

j_gene: TRBJ1-2
v_gene: TRBV28
d_gene: NA
CDR3aa: CASGLLYGYTF

j_gene: TRBJ1-4
v_gene: TRBV6-5
d_gene: NA
CDR3aa: CASRAQGNEKLFF

j_gene: TRBJ2-7
v_gene: TRBV6-5
d_gene: NA
CDR3aa: CASSPPGHQRGQYF

j_gene: TRBJ2-7
v_gene: TRBV6-5
d_gene: TRBD2
CDR3aa: CATLAGARPYEQYF

j_gene: TRBJ1-3
v_gene: TRBV4-2
d_gene: NA
CDR3aa: CASSQDPRGNTIYF

j_gene: TRBJ1-1
v_gene: TRBV6-5
d_gene: NA
CDR3aa: CASRVGDLNTEAFF

j_gene: TRBJ2-1
v_gene: TRBV11-2
d_gene: NA
CDR3aa: CASREVGRRYNEQFF

j_gene: TRBJ2-2
v_gene: TRBV5-6
d_gene: NA
CDR3aa: CASTTGFSELFF

j_gene: TRBJ2-1
v_gene: TRBV25-1
d_gene: NA
CDR3aa: CASLPPGSEGNEQFF

j_gene: TRBJ2-7
v_gene: TRBV3-1/TRBV3-2
d_gene: TRBD2
CDR3aa: CASSLGTSGGHYEQYF

j_gene: TRBJ2-7
v_gene: TRBV7-2
d_gene: NA
CDR3aa: CASSLKGAAGYEQYF

j_gene: TRBJ2-3
v_gene: TRBV9
d_gene: NA
CDR3aa: CASSSLGASTDTQYF

j_gene: TRBJ2-1
v_gene: TRBV7-9
d_gene: NA
CDR3aa: CASSPLVGRAPYNEQFF

j_gene: TRBJ2-7
v_gene: TRBV28
d_gene: TRBD1
CDR3aa: CASTRPGQGVYEQYF

j_gene: TRBJ2-7
v_gene: TRBV29-1
d_gene: TRBD1
CDR3aa: CSVATGANEQYF